This T cell receptor (beta chain) was sequenced in a study of identical twins. Template switching added a universal primer binding site, and final cDNA carried unique molecular identifiers. One entry per CDR3 protein results from TCRdb running MiXCR on the 5' RACE reads. The sample contains around 690,000 distinct CDR3 sequences, approximately 21% of which appear only once. This clonotype was found a few times. These sequences were also reported in another study, on T cells expressing NK-cell markers.

The receptor comes from a woman younger than 35 in good health. Sequencing was performed on PBMCs.

DNA of the CDR3: TGTGCCACCACGAGCGGGGGGAGCTCCTACGAGCAGTACTTC. Protein product: CATTSGGSSYEQYF. The V gene is TRBV15, the J gene TRBJ2-7, with 9 bases matching TRBD2. J was trimmed by 0 bases and V by 7 bases; bases with no gene match: 4. The CDR3 is made up of 14 amino acids. Germline CDR1 reads LNHNV; CDR2 reads YYDKDF (reference sequence).